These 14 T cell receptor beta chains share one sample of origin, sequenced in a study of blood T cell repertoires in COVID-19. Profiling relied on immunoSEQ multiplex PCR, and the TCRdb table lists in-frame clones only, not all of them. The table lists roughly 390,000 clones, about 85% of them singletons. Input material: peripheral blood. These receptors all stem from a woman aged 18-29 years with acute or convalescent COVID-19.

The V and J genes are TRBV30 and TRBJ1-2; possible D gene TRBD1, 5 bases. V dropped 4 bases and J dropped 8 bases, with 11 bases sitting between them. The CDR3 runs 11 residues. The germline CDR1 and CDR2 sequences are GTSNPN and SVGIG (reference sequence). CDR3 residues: CAWMQGGGYTF. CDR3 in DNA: TGTGCCTGGATGCAGGGTGGGGGCTACACCTTC.

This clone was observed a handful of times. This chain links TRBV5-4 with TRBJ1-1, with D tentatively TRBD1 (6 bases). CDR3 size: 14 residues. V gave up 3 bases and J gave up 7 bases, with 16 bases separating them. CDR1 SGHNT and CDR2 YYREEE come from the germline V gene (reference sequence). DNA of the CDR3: TGTGCCAGCAGCTCAATACAGGGAATCGGTGAAGCTTTCTTT. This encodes CASSSIQGIGEAFF.

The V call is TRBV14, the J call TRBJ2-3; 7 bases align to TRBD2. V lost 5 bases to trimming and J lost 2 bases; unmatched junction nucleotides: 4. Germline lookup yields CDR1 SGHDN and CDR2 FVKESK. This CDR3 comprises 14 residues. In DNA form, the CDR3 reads TGTGCCAGCAGCTACCGGGACTACACAGATACGCAGTATTTT. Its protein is CASSYRDYTDTQYF.

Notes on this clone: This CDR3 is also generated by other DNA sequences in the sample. The chain's CDR3 is CAWSRMNTEAFF. The CDR3 DNA follows: TGTGCCTGGAGCAGAATGAACACTGAAGCTTTCTTT. The V and J genes are TRBV30 and TRBJ1-1; no reliable D call. V was clipped by 3 bases and J by 0 bases, with 5 bases between them. The V gene's germline CDR1 is GTSNPN and CDR2 SVGIG (reference sequence). The length of the CDR3 is 12 residues.

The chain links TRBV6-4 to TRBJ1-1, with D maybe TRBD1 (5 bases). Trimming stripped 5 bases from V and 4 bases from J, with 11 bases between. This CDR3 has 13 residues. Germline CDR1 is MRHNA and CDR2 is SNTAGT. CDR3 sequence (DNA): TGTGCCAGCAGTAGCAGGGTAGGCACTGAAGCTTTCTTT. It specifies CASSSRVGTEAFF.

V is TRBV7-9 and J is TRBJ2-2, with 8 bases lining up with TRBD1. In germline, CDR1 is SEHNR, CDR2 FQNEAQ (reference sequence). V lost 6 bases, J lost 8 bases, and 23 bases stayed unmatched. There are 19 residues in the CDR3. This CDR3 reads CASRKEWDRTTEGEGELFF. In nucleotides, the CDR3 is TGTGCCAGCAGAAAAGAGTGGGACAGGACAACGGAGGGTGAGGGGGAGCTGTTTTTT. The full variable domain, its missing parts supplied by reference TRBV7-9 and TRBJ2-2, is DTGVSQNPRHKITKRGQNVTFRCDPISEHNRLYWYRQTLGQGPEFLTYFQNEAQLEKSRLLSDRFSAERPKGSFSTLEIQRTEQGDSAMYLCASRKEWDRTTEGEGELFFGEGSRLTVL.

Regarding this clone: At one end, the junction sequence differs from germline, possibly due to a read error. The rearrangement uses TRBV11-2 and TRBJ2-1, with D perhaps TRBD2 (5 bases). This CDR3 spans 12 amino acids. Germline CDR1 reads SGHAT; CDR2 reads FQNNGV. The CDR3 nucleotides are TGTGTCAGCAGCTTCCGGGGCAATGAGCAGTTCTTC. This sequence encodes CVSSFRGNEQFF.

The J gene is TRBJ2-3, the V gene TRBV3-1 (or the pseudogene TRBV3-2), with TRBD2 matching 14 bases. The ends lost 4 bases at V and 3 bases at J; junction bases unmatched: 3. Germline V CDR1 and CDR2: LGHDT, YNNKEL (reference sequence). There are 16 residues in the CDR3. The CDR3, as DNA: TGTGCCAGCAGCCGACTAGCGGGGGGGCCTACAGATACGCAGTATTTT. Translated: CASSRLAGGPTDTQYF.

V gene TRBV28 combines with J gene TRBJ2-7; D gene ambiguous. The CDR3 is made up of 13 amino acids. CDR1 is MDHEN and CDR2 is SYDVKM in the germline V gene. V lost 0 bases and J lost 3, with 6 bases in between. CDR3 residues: CASSLWADYEQYF. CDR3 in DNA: TGTGCCAGCAGTTTATGGGCGGACTACGAGCAGTACTTC.

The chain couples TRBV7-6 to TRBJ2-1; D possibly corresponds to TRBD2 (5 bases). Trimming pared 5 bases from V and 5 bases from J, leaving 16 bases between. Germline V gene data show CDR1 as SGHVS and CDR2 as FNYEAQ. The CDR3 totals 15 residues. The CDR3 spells CASSPSTTENNEQFF. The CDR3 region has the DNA TGTGCCAGCAGCCCTTCGACTACCGAAAACAATGAGCAGTTCTTC.

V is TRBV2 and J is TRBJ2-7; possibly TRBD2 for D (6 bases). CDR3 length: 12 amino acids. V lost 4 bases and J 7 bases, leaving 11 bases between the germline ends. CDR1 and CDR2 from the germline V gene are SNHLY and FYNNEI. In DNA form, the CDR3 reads TGTGCCAGCAGTGTGGAGCGGGCTGAGCAGTACTTC. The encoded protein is CASSVERAEQYF.

The CDR3 sequence is CASAPREAAYEQYF. DNA for the CDR3: TGTGCCAGCGCCCCCCGCGAGGCAGCCTACGAGCAGTACTTC. The rearrangement uses TRBV9 and TRBJ2-7; D gene uncertain. Germline loops: CDR1 SGDLS, CDR2 YYNGEE. Trimming removed 7 bases at V and 2 bases at J, with 16 bases between. CDR3 length: 14 amino acids.

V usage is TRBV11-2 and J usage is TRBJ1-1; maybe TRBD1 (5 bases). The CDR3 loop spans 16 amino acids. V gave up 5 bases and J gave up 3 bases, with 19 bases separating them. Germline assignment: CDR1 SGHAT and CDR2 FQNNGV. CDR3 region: CASSPIRGLVYTEAFF. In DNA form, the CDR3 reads TGTGCCAGCAGCCCGATCCGGGGGTTAGTTTACACTGAAGCTTTCTTT.

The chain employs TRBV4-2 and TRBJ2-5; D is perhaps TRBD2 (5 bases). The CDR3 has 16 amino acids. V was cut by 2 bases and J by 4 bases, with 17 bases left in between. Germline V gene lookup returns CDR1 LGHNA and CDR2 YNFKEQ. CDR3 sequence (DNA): TGTGCCAGCAGCCAACGAAGCGGCCCCCAAGGAGAGACCCAGTACTTC. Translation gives CASSQRSGPQGETQYF.